Listed below are T cell receptor beta chains from one sample, sequenced in a study of blood T cell repertoires in COVID-19. The method was immunoSEQ multiplex PCR; TCRdb's version includes in-frame clones alone and lacks a portion of them. Among about 350,000 clones, roughly 89% were seen once, and the ten largest hold 3.9%. Sequencing was carried out using peripheral blood. These receptors all come from an older woman with COVID-19, enrolled during active disease. Each CDR3 is given with its conserved first and last residue. The D gene is left open where the match is weak. Some rows have no size entry. The others give once, few or many, or a class for an expanded clone.

v_call: TRBV29-1
j_call: TRBJ2-1
d_call: TRBD1
clone_size: NA
cdr3_aa: CSVGTGPYNEQFF
cdr3_nt: TGCAGCGTTGGGACAGGGCCTTACAATGAGCAGTTCTTC

v_call: TRBV13
j_call: TRBJ2-7
d_call: NA
clone_size: NA
cdr3_aa: CASSPTKPGTNYEQYF
cdr3_nt: TGTGCCAGCAGCCCTACGAAACCGGGAACCAATTACGAGCAGTACTTC

v_call: TRBV7-9
j_call: TRBJ1-2
d_call: NA
clone_size: once
cdr3_aa: CASSPKVAGDGNYGYTF
cdr3_nt: TGTGCCAGCAGCCCCAAGGTAGCGGGGGACGGCAACTATGGCTACACCTTC

v_call: TRBV5-4
j_call: TRBJ1-1
d_call: TRBD1
clone_size: NA
cdr3_aa: CASSSGQLNTEAFF
cdr3_nt: TGTGCCAGCAGCTCGGGACAGCTGAACACTGAAGCTTTCTTT

v_call: TRBV11-3
j_call: TRBJ2-1
d_call: TRBD2
clone_size: NA
cdr3_aa: CASSVAGGTYNEQFF
cdr3_nt: TGTGCCAGCAGCGTTGCGGGGGGGACCTACAATGAGCAGTTCTTC

v_call: TRBV28
j_call: TRBJ1-3
d_call: NA
clone_size: NA
cdr3_aa: CASRSRVNTIYF
cdr3_nt: TGTGCCAGCAGGTCTCGGGTAAACACCATATATTTT

v_call: TRBV3-1/TRBV3-2
j_call: TRBJ1-4
d_call: NA
clone_size: NA
cdr3_aa: CASSQDYRTEGEKLFF
cdr3_nt: TGTGCCAGCAGCCAAGATTATCGGACAGAAGGGGAAAAACTGTTTTTT

v_call: TRBV28
j_call: TRBJ2-2
d_call: NA
clone_size: NA
cdr3_aa: CASSFEGGELFF
cdr3_nt: TGTGCCAGCAGTTTTGAGGGCGGGGAGCTGTTTTTT

v_call: TRBV7-9
j_call: TRBJ1-1
d_call: NA
clone_size: once
cdr3_aa: CASSPRAGWDTEAFF
cdr3_nt: TGTGCCAGCAGCCCCAGGGCAGGGTGGGACACTGAAGCTTTCTTT

v_call: TRBV4-2
j_call: TRBJ2-1
d_call: TRBD2
clone_size: NA
cdr3_aa: CASSQGIAGGLNEQFF
cdr3_nt: TGTGCCAGCAGCCAAGGCATAGCGGGGGGGCTCAATGAGCAGTTCTTC

v_call: TRBV19
j_call: TRBJ2-7
d_call: NA
clone_size: many
cdr3_aa: CASSNRGEYAGQYF
cdr3_nt: TGTGCCAGTAGTAACCGGGGTGAATATGCTGGGCAGTACTTC

v_call: TRBV18
j_call: TRBJ1-5
d_call: NA
clone_size: NA
cdr3_aa: CASSPGRAEPQHF
cdr3_nt: TGTGCCAGCTCACCAGGGAGGGCTGAGCCCCAGCATTTT

v_call: TRBV24-1
j_call: TRBJ2-5
d_call: NA
clone_size: NA
cdr3_aa: CATSGPGEETQYF
cdr3_nt: TGTGCCACCAGTGGACCAGGGGAAGAGACCCAGTACTTC

v_call: TRBV2
j_call: TRBJ1-2
d_call: NA
clone_size: NA
cdr3_aa: CASSGQSPYGYTF
cdr3_nt: TGTGCCAGCAGTGGACAGTCTCCCTATGGCTACACCTTC

v_call: TRBV7-9
j_call: TRBJ2-7
d_call: NA
clone_size: NA
cdr3_aa: CASSSVYEQYF
cdr3_nt: TGTGCCAGCAGCTCCGTCTACGAGCAGTACTTC

v_call: TRBV19
j_call: TRBJ1-1
d_call: NA
clone_size: once
cdr3_aa: CASSSQGFTEAFF
cdr3_nt: TGTGCCAGTAGTTCGCAGGGTTTCACTGAAGCTTTCTTT

v_call: TRBV6-4
j_call: TRBJ2-1
d_call: TRBD2
clone_size: medium-sized
cdr3_aa: CASSQTSEGGNEQFF
cdr3_nt: TGTGCCAGCAGTCAGACTAGCGAGGGGGGCAATGAGCAGTTCTTC

v_call: TRBV6-6
j_call: TRBJ2-3
d_call: TRBD2
clone_size: NA
cdr3_aa: CASSYGGGGGYTQYF
cdr3_nt: TGTGCCAGCAGCTACGGTGGCGGGGGGGGATATACGCAGTATTTT

v_call: TRBV2
j_call: TRBJ1-3
d_call: TRBD1
clone_size: NA
cdr3_aa: CASRPDRVYPGNTIYF
cdr3_nt: TGTGCCAGCAGGCCCGACAGGGTCTATCCTGGAAACACCATATATTTT

v_call: TRBV11-2
j_call: TRBJ1-6
d_call: TRBD1
clone_size: NA
cdr3_aa: CASRPGQHNSPLHF
cdr3_nt: TGTGCCAGCAGGCCGGGACAGCACAATTCACCCCTCCACTTT

v_call: TRBV11-2
j_call: TRBJ1-2
d_call: NA
clone_size: NA
cdr3_aa: CASSLDRTSYGYTF
cdr3_nt: TGTGCCAGCAGCTTAGATCGGACAAGCTATGGCTACACCTTC

v_call: TRBV6-5
j_call: TRBJ1-1
d_call: TRBD1
clone_size: NA
cdr3_aa: CASGQGTHTEAFF
cdr3_nt: TGTGCCAGTGGACAGGGAACGCACACTGAAGCTTTCTTT

v_call: TRBV6-1
j_call: TRBJ1-3
d_call: TRBD1
clone_size: NA
cdr3_aa: CASSGTGGFTLSSGNTIYF
cdr3_nt: TGTGCCAGCAGTGGCACAGGGGGCTTCACCCTGAGCTCTGGAAACACCATATATTTT

v_call: TRBV19
j_call: TRBJ1-5
d_call: NA
clone_size: once
cdr3_aa: CASSISGQPQHF
cdr3_nt: TGTGCCAGTAGTATAAGCGGTCAGCCCCAGCATTTT

v_call: TRBV6-5
j_call: TRBJ1-2
d_call: TRBD1
clone_size: NA
cdr3_aa: CASRNTGGDYGYTF
cdr3_nt: TGTGCCAGCAGAAATACAGGGGGGGACTATGGCTACACCTTC

v_call: TRBV18
j_call: TRBJ2-2
d_call: NA
clone_size: NA
cdr3_aa: CASSPKAGAAGELFF
cdr3_nt: TGTGCCAGCTCACCAAAGGCGGGGGCGGCCGGGGAGCTGTTTTTT

v_call: TRBV7-9
j_call: TRBJ1-5
d_call: NA
clone_size: NA
cdr3_aa: CASSRSGDNQPQHF
cdr3_nt: TGTGCCAGCAGCCGCTCCGGAGACAATCAGCCCCAGCATTTT

v_call: TRBV5-6
j_call: TRBJ1-5
d_call: NA
clone_size: few
cdr3_aa: CASSPGGNQPQHF
cdr3_nt: TGTGCCAGCAGCCCGGGGGGCAATCAGCCCCAGCATTTT

v_call: TRBV9
j_call: TRBJ1-2
d_call: NA
clone_size: NA
cdr3_aa: CASSVDQGNYGYTF
cdr3_nt: TGTGCCAGCAGCGTAGACCAGGGGAACTATGGCTACACCTTC

v_call: TRBV7-5
j_call: TRBJ1-1
d_call: NA
clone_size: NA
cdr3_aa: CVRSLARTRPRAFF
cdr3_nt: TGTGTCAGAAGCTTAGCCAGGACTCGGCCACGAGCTTTCTTT

v_call: TRBV15
j_call: TRBJ1-3
d_call: NA
clone_size: few
cdr3_aa: CATSRDRQGGGNTIYF
cdr3_nt: TGTGCCACCAGCAGAGATCGGCAGGGTGGTGGAAACACCATATATTTT

v_call: TRBV18
j_call: TRBJ1-1
d_call: TRBD1
clone_size: NA
cdr3_aa: CASSPKQGDTEAFF
cdr3_nt: TGTGCCAGCTCACCAAAGCAGGGGGACACTGAAGCTTTCTTT

v_call: TRBV5-1
j_call: TRBJ1-1
d_call: NA
clone_size: NA
cdr3_aa: CASSLEVGGRNTEAFF
cdr3_nt: TGCGCCAGCAGCTTGGAGGTAGGCGGGAGGAACACTGAAGCTTTCTTT

v_call: TRBV29-1
j_call: TRBJ1-1
d_call: NA
clone_size: once
cdr3_aa: CSVGGTPNTEAFF
cdr3_nt: TGCAGCGTTGGCGGGACCCCGAACACTGAAGCTTTCTTT

v_call: TRBV19
j_call: TRBJ2-2
d_call: NA
clone_size: NA
cdr3_aa: CASSIITGELFF
cdr3_nt: TGTGCCAGTAGTATAATAACCGGGGAGCTGTTTTTT

v_call: TRBV4-2
j_call: TRBJ2-2
d_call: TRBD2
clone_size: once
cdr3_aa: CASSRSPAGGNTGELFF
cdr3_nt: TGTGCCAGCAGCCGAAGCCCGGCGGGGGGGAACACCGGGGAGCTGTTTTTT

v_call: TRBV5-1
j_call: TRBJ1-2
d_call: NA
clone_size: NA
cdr3_aa: CASSLSTNYGYTF
cdr3_nt: TGCGCCAGCAGCTTATCAACTAACTATGGCTACACCTTC

v_call: TRBV14
j_call: TRBJ1-1
d_call: NA
clone_size: NA
cdr3_aa: CASSSQFRGEAFF
cdr3_nt: TGTGCCAGCAGCTCACAATTCAGGGGCGAAGCTTTCTTT

v_call: TRBV25-1
j_call: TRBJ2-1
d_call: NA
clone_size: NA
cdr3_aa: CASSEGGQRHNEQFF
cdr3_nt: TGTGCCAGCAGTGAGGGGGGACAGAGACACAATGAGCAGTTCTTC

v_call: TRBV6-2/TRBV6-3
j_call: TRBJ1-4
d_call: NA
clone_size: NA
cdr3_aa: CASSYSLRAGNEKLFF
cdr3_nt: TGTGCCAGCAGTTACTCCCTGCGAGCGGGTAATGAAAAACTGTTTTTT

v_call: TRBV5-4
j_call: TRBJ1-1
d_call: TRBD1
clone_size: NA
cdr3_aa: CASSIGTGGTEAFF
cdr3_nt: TGTGCCAGCAGCATAGGGACAGGGGGGACTGAAGCTTTCTTT

v_call: TRBV5-6
j_call: TRBJ1-2
d_call: NA
clone_size: NA
cdr3_aa: CASSNQGIYGYTF
cdr3_nt: TGTGCCAGCAGCAATCAGGGGATCTATGGCTACACCTTC

v_call: TRBV5-8
j_call: TRBJ1-5
d_call: NA
clone_size: NA
cdr3_aa: CASSLLYGTPNQPQHF
cdr3_nt: TGTGCCAGCAGCTTGTTATATGGGACTCCCAATCAGCCCCAGCATTTT

v_call: TRBV7-2
j_call: TRBJ2-1
d_call: NA
clone_size: NA
cdr3_aa: CASSPSSRGAYNEQFF
cdr3_nt: TGTGCCAGCAGCCCCAGCTCCAGGGGGGCCTACAATGAGCAGTTCTTC

v_call: TRBV7-3
j_call: TRBJ1-6
d_call: TRBD1
clone_size: NA
cdr3_aa: CASSSRGTDNSPLHF
cdr3_nt: TGTGCCAGCAGTTCCCGCGGGACAGATAATTCACCCCTCCACTTT

v_call: TRBV29-1
j_call: TRBJ2-2
d_call: NA
clone_size: NA
cdr3_aa: CSIQGRAYTGELFF
cdr3_nt: TGCAGTATTCAGGGCAGGGCCTACACCGGGGAGCTGTTTTTT

v_call: TRBV5-1
j_call: TRBJ1-3
d_call: NA
clone_size: few
cdr3_aa: CASSSGHVSGNTIYF
cdr3_nt: TGCGCCAGCAGCTCCGGACACGTCTCTGGAAACACCATATATTTT

v_call: TRBV5-1
j_call: TRBJ1-5
d_call: NA
clone_size: once
cdr3_aa: CASSSTGGNQPQHF
cdr3_nt: TGCGCCAGCAGCTCTACGGGAGGCAATCAGCCCCAGCATTTT

v_call: TRBV6-1
j_call: TRBJ1-2
d_call: NA
clone_size: NA
cdr3_aa: CASSDFRQGTNYGYTF
cdr3_nt: TGTGCCAGCAGTGATTTTAGGCAGGGTACTAACTATGGCTACACCTTC

v_call: TRBV9
j_call: TRBJ1-4
d_call: NA
clone_size: NA
cdr3_aa: CASSVRGANEKLFF
cdr3_nt: TGTGCCAGCAGCGTACGGGGAGCTAATGAAAAACTGTTTTTT